The rows below give T cell receptor beta chains drawn from one sample of a study of cytomegalovirus exposure and HLA in healthy donors. The data were produced by immunoSEQ multiplex PCR, yet TCRdb's version contains in-frame clones alone and is incomplete. In the table there are about 190,000 clones, roughly 80% of which are singletons. The sequenced sample consisted of PBMCs. The source is a woman in her 50s in good health and CMV-seropositive. The CDR3 runs from the conserved cysteine through the conserved F or W. Each record gives: clone size, V gene, CDR3 protein. Size is stated for part of the rows, as once, few or many counts, or as a class when the clone is expanded.

-	TRBV6-5	CASPDYQNNEQFF
-	TRBV5-4	CASRSVTGGLTGELFF
-	TRBV27	CASSLLAGGNYEQYF
-	TRBV7-8	CASSLAVRVNTEAFF
few	TRBV27	CASSDRDRMNTEAFF
-	TRBV18	CASSPLAGAQGEQYF
-	TRBV4-1	CASSQEALHTGELFF
-	TRBV6-1	CASSVQVGTQYF
-	TRBV29-1	CSVRQGSSYNSPLHF
-	TRBV19	CASSNPQRGEEQYF
-	TRBV4-1	CASSQVLTSGGTGELFF
-	TRBV7-2	CASSLRQSNQPQHF
-	TRBV30	CAWSVEGISYNEQFF
-	TRBV19	CASSTLSNYGYTF
-	TRBV4-2	CASSPSSRRGGDTQYF
-	TRBV6-6	CANSDRGLMGYTF
once	TRBV10-3	CASSAPGTGGTYEQYF
-	TRBV4-1	CASSARGGDYEQYF
-	TRBV4-1	CASSLRDTSYEQCF
once	TRBV7-6	CASSLDPRGKREKLFF
-	TRBV10-3	CAIGLRTDYEQYF
-	TRBV19	CASSIGGAGTDTQYF
-	TRBV9	CASSVASGETYEQYF
-	TRBV7-9	CASSPTGEGYTEAFF
-	TRBV7-7	CASSLARSAETQYF
-	TRBV5-1	CASSFGTTNYGYTF
-	TRBV7-9	CASSYGQGAWDTQYF
-	TRBV27	CASRSERGASTDTQYF